The T cell receptor beta chain under discussion was sequenced for a study of blood T cell repertoires in COVID-19. Study context: COVID-19 samples from acute and convalescent phases originated in the United States, Italy and Spain. In each case, the material was cDNA or gDNA derived from T cells, B-cell-depleted T cells, or PBMCs.

The authors' processing: Scientists estimated how many nucleated cells there were by amplifying reference gene primers. The protocol was immunoSEQ multiplex PCR, while the TCRdb copy is restricted to in-frame clones and leaves out a portion. The V and J calls and the clone size are those of that table, but D and trimming were determined from the DNA. Here the sample spans about 160,000 clones, about four fifths being singletons. The CDR3 is made up of 16 amino acids. The germline V gene has CDR1 MGHRA and CDR2 YSYEKL. After removal of 5 bases from V and 2 bases from J, the junction contained 5 bases not matched to a gene.

Specimen: peripheral blood. The receptor comes from a woman of 80 years or more with acute or convalescent COVID-19. V usage is TRBV4-1 and J usage is TRBJ2-3; 12 positions match TRBD2. The DNA of the CDR3 is TGCGCCAGCAGCTCGCGGACTAGCGGGACCACAGATACGCAGTATTTT. Translating it yields CASSSRTSGTTDTQYF.